These T cell receptor beta chains were read from a single sample in a study of CD8 T cells in ankylosing spondylitis. From the 5' RACE reads, TCRdb called clonotypes with MiXCR, one entry per CDR3 protein. The table includes fewer than 550,000 distinct CDR3 sequences, approximately 5% detected once. The specimen sequenced was blood, either unsorted or a sorted T cell fraction (not recorded which). The receptors were sampled from a male donor with ankylosing spondylitis. Each CDR3 is given with its conserved first and last residue. A D gene is named only where the DNA matches it firmly. Expanded clones are given a class, and other clones once, few, many or no size at all.

clone size,J gene,V gene,D gene,CDR3 protein,CDR3 DNA
many,TRBJ2-1,TRBV6-1,-,CASTRGSGYEQFF,TGTGCCAGCACCCGAGGGAGCGGCTATGAGCAGTTCTTC
many,TRBJ2-7,TRBV6-5,-,CASSYIRGQSGEQYF,TGTGCCAGCAGTTACATCAGGGGCCAGTCAGGAGAGCAGTACTTC
many,TRBJ1-5,TRBV6-1,-,CASKRGGSNQPQHF,TGTGCCAGCAAGCGGGGAGGGAGCAATCAGCCCCAGCATTTT
many,TRBJ1-2,TRBV29-1,-,CSVWGTYGYTF,TGCAGCGTCTGGGGGACCTATGGCTACACCTTC
few,TRBJ1-3,TRBV5-5,TRBD1,CASSLGDSSGNTIYF,TGTGCCAGCAGCTTGGGGGACAGCTCTGGAAACACCATATATTTT
few,TRBJ2-3,TRBV14,-,CASSQTRIDTQYF,TGTGCCAGCAGCCAAACTAGGATTGATACGCAGTATTTT
many,TRBJ1-3,TRBV7-2,-,CASSLLEVHTIYF,TGTGCCAGCAGCTTGTTAGAGGTTCACACCATATATTTT
many,TRBJ1-1,TRBV5-1,TRBD1,CASSADRVNTEAFF,TGCGCCAGCAGCGCGGACAGGGTGAACACTGAAGCTTTCTTT
-,TRBJ2-1,TRBV20-1,-,CCARSNRLGPNYNEQFF,TGCTGTGCTAGATCGAATCGCCTCGGCCCCAACTACAATGAGCAGTTCTTC
many,TRBJ1-3,TRBV6-2/TRBV6-3,-,CASSEFTGTGNTIYF,TGTGCCAGCAGCGAGTTCACGGGAACCGGAAACACCATATATTTT
many,TRBJ1-6,TRBV10-3,-,CAIRDSNSPLHF,TGTGCCATCAGGGACAGTAATTCACCCCTCCACTTT
many,TRBJ1-1,TRBV12-3/TRBV12-4,-,CASSLGSRDAFF,TGTGCCAGCAGTCTGGGGAGCAGGGATGCTTTCTTT
many,TRBJ1-1,TRBV20-1,-,CSAQGRTNTEAFF,TGCAGTGCTCAGGGACGGACGAACACTGAAGCTTTCTTT
many,TRBJ1-5,TRBV20-1,TRBD1,CSARDGARGNQPQHF,TGCAGTGCTAGAGATGGGGCCAGGGGGAATCAGCCCCAGCATTTT
-,TRBJ2-7,TRBV5-4,TRBD2,CASSDTSGRSYEQYF,TGTGCCAGCAGCGACACTAGCGGGAGGTCATACGAGCAGTACTTC